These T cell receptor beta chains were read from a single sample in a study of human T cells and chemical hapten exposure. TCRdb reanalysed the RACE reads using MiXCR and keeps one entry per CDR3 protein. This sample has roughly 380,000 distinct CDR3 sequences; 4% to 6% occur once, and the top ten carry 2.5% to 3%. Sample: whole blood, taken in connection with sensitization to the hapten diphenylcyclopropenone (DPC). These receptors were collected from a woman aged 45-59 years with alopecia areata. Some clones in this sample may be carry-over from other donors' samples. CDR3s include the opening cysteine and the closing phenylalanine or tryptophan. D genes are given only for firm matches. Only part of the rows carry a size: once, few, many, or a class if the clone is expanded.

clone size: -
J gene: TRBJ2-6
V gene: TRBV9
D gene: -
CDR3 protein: CASSPGHLSGANVLTF
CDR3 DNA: TGTGCCAGCAGCCCGGGACACCTCTCTGGGGCCAACGTCCTGACTTTC

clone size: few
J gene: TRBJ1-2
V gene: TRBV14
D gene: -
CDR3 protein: CASSQYGGVKVTF
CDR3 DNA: TGTGCCAGCAGCCAATATGGCGGCGTAAAAGTAACCTTC

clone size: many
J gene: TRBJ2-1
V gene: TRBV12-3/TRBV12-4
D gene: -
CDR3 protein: CASSLNPGEQFF
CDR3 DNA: TGTGCCAGCAGTTTAAACCCGGGTGAGCAGTTCTTC

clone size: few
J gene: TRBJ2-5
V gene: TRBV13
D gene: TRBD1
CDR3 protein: CASSGDRRETQYF
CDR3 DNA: TGTGCCAGCAGCGGGGACAGGAGGGAGACCCAGTACTTC

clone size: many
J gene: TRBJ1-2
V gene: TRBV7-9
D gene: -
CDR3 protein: CASSFAWGENGYTF
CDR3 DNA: TGTGCCAGCAGCTTTGCTTGGGGGGAGAATGGCTACACCTTC

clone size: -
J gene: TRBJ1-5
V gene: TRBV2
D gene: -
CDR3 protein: CASSEGILSARGHF
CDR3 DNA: TGTGCCAGCAGTGAAGGGATCCTATCAGCCCGGGGGCATTTT

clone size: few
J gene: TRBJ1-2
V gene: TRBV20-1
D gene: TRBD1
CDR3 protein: CSARAGQGDYGYTF
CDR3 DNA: TGCAGTGCTAGAGCGGGACAGGGGGACTATGGCTACACCTTC

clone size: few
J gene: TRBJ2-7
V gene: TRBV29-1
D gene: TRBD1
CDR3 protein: CSVAPGQPYEQYF
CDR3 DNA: TGCAGCGTGGCACCGGGACAGCCCTACGAGCAGTACTTC

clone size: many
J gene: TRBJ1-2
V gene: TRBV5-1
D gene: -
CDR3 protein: CASSFPSGFEGYTF
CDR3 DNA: TGCGCCAGCAGCTTCCCATCAGGGTTCGAAGGCTACACCTTC

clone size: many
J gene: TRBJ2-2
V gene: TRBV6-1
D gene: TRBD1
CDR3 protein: CAGQETGELFF
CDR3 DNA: TGTGCCGGACAGGAGACCGGGGAGCTGTTTTTT

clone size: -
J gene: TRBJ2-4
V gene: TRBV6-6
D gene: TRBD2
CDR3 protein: CASSDWTSGRAYIQYF
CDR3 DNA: TGTGCCAGCAGCGATTGGACTAGCGGGAGAGCTTACATTCAGTACTTC

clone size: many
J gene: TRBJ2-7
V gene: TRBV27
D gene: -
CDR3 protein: CASSQGWPYEQYF
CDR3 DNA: TGTGCCAGCAGTCAGGGGTGGCCCTACGAGCAGTACTTC

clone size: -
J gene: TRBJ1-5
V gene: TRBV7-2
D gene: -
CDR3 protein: CASSIPGYNQPQHF
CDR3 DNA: TGTGCCAGCAGCATACCAGGGTACAATCAGCCCCAGCATTTT

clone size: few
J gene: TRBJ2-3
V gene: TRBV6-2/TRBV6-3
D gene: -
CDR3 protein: CASSYSQLATQYF
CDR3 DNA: TGTGCCAGCAGTTACTCGCAGCTTGCTACGCAGTATTTT

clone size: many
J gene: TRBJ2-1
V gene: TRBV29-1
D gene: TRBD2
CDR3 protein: CSVGGSGNEQFF
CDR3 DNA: TGCAGCGTTGGCGGGAGTGGAAATGAGCAGTTCTTC

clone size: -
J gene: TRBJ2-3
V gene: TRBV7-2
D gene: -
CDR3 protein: CASSAPLLAEDTQYF
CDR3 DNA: TGTGCCAGCAGCGCCCCCCTCTTGGCGGAAGATACGCAGTATTTT

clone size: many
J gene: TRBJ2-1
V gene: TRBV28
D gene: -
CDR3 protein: CASGGQGVVNEQFF
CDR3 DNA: TGTGCCAGCGGGGGCCAGGGTGTTGTTAATGAGCAGTTCTTC

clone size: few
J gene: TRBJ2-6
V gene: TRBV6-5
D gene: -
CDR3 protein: CASSYQQGSGANVLTF
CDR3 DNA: TGTGCCAGCAGTTACCAGCAAGGCTCTGGGGCCAACGTCCTGACTTTC

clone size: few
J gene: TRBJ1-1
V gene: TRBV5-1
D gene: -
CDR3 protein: CASSLDRAVNTEAFF
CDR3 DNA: TGCGCCAGCAGCTTGGACAGAGCAGTGAACACTGAAGCTTTCTTT

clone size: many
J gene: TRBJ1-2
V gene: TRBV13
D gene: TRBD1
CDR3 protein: CASSLGSGGNYGYTF
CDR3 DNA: TGTGCCAGCAGCTTAGGGTCAGGGGGCAACTATGGCTACACCTTC

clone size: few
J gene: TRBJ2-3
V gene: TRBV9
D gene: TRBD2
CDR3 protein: CASSVGEGPSRTDTQYF
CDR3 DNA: TGTGCCAGCAGCGTAGGGGAGGGCCCCTCTCGCACAGATACGCAGTATTTT

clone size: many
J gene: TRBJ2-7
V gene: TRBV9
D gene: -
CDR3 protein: CASSVEGGPEYEQYF
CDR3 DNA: TGTGCCAGCAGCGTAGAGGGGGGGCCCGAGTACGAGCAGTACTTC

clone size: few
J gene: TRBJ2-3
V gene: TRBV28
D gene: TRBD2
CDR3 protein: CASRSSGRGPSYTQYF
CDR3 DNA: TGTGCCAGCAGGTCTAGCGGGAGGGGACCCTCCTATACGCAGTATTTT

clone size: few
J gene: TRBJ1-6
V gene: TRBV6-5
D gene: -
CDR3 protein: CASSSGGPLHF
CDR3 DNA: TGTGCCAGCAGTTCGGGGGGACCCCTCCACTTT

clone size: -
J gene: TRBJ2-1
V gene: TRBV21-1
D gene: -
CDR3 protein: CASSKDVYNEQFF
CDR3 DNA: TGTGCCAGCAGCAAAGACGTTTACAATGAGCAGTTCTTC

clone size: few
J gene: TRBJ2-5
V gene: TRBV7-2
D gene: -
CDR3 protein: CASSPGIRETQYF
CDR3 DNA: TGTGCCAGCAGTCCTGGAATTCGAGAGACCCAGTACTTC

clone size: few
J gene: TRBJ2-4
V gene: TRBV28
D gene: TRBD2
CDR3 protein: CASSFSPGTSGSDIQYF
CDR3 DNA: TGTGCCAGCAGCTTCTCGCCCGGGACTAGCGGGAGTGACATTCAGTACTTC

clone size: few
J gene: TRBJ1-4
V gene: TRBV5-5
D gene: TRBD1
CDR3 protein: CASSLGTATNEKLFF
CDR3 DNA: TGTGCCAGCAGCTTAGGGACAGCAACTAATGAAAAACTGTTTTTT

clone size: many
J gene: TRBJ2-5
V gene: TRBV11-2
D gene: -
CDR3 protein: CASSLIQGQETQYF
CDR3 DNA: TGTGCCAGCAGCTTAATCCAGGGGCAAGAGACCCAGTACTTC

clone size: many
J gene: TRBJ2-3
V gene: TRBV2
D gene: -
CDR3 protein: CASSDGTLGGTDTQYF
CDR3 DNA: TGTGCCAGCAGTGACGGGACATTGGGAGGCACAGATACGCAGTATTTT

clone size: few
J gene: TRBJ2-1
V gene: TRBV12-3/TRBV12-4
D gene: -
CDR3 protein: CASSLRVGEQFF
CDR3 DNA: TGTGCCAGCAGTTTAAGGGTTGGTGAGCAGTTCTTC

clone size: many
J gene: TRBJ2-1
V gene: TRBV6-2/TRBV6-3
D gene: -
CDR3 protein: CASSLGEGWDEQFF
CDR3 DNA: TGTGCCAGCAGTCTCGGAGAAGGGTGGGATGAGCAGTTCTTC

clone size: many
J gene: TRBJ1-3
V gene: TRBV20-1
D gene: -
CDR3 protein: CSAASGGASSGNTIYF
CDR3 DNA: TGCAGTGCTGCCTCCGGGGGGGCGAGCTCTGGAAACACCATATATTTT

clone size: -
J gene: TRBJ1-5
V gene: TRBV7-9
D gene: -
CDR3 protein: CASSLTTSSNQPQHF
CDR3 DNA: TGTGCCAGCAGCTTAACTACAAGTAGCAATCAGCCCCAGCATTTT

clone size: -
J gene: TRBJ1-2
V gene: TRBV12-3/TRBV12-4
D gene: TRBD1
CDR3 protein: CASSPRQGDSYGYTF
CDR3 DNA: TGTGCCAGCAGTCCAAGACAGGGGGACAGCTATGGCTACACCTTC

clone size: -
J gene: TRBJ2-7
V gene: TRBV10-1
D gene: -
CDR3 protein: CASSESTGSTKQYF
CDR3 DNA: TGCGCCAGCAGTGAGTCAACGGGTTCGACGAAGCAGTACTTC

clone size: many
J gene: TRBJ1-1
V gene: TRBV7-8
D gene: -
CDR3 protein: CASSLSTLNTEAFF
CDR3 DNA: TGTGCCAGCAGCTTATCCACTTTGAACACTGAAGCTTTCTTT

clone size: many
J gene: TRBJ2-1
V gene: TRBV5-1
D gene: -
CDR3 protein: CASSLDGDYNEQFF
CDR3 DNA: TGCGCCAGCAGCTTGGACGGGGACTACAATGAGCAGTTCTTC

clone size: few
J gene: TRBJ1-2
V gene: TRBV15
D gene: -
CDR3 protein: CATSGSEPYGYTF
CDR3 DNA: TGTGCCACCAGCGGGTCCGAACCGTATGGCTACACCTTC

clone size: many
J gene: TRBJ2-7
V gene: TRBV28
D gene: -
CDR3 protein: CASSPRQSYEQYF
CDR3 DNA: TGTGCCAGCAGTCCCAGGCAGAGCTACGAGCAGTACTTC

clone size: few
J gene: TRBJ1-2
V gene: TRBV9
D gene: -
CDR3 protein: CASSGVYREGYGYTF
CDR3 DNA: TGTGCCAGCAGCGGAGTTTACAGGGAAGGCTATGGCTACACCTTC

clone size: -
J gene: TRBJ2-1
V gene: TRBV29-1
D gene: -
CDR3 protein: CSVMLDILDNEQFF
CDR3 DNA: TGCAGCGTTATGCTGGATATACTGGACAATGAGCAGTTCTTC

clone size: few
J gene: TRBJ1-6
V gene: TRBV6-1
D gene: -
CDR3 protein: CASSKPLHF
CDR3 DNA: TGTGCCAGCAGTAAGCCCCTCCACTTT

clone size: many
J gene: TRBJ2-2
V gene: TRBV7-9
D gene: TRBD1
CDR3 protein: CASRLSWDRDTGELFF
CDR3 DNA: TGTGCCAGCAGATTATCCTGGGACAGAGACACCGGGGAGCTGTTTTTT

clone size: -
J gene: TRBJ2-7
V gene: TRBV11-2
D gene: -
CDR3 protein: CASSLITRVREQYF
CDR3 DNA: TGTGCCAGCAGCTTAATAACCAGGGTGAGGGAGCAGTACTTC